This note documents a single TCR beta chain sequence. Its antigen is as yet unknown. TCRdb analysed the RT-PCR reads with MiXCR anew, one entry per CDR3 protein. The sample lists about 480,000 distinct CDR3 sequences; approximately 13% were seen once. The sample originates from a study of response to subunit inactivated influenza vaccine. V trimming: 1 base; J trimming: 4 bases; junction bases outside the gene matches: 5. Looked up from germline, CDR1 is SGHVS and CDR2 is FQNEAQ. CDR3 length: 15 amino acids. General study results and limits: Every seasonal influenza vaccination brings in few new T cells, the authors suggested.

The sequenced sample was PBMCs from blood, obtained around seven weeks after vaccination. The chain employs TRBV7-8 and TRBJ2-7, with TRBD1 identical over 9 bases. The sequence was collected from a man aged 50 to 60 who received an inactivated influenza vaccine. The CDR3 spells CASSLVPGQGYEQYF. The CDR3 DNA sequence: TGTGCCAGCAGCTTAGTACCGGGACAGGGTTACGAGCAGTACTTC.